These 9 T cell receptor beta chains were all obtained from the same sample, sequenced in a study of T cells in Graves' hyperthyroidism and ophthalmopathy. The CDR3 regions of TCR beta were amplified from RNA transcripts. The HTBI primer set was used in a first-round RT-PCR of the TCR CDR3. Via MiXCR, TCRdb re-called the multiplex PCR reads, giving one row per CDR3 protein. In the table there are 350,000 to 400,000 distinct CDR3 sequences, about 18% of which are singletons. Material for sequencing was blood. Receptor source: a woman under 30 with Graves' hyperthyroidism.

In its sample, this clonotype was seen many times. V and J are TRBV20-1 and TRBJ1-2; 8 nucleotides match TRBD1. V lost 6 bases to trimming and J lost 10 bases; unmatched junction nucleotides: 16. The CDR3 spans 14 residues. Germline loops: CDR1 DFQATT, CDR2 SNEGSKA (reference sequence). The CDR3 region has the DNA TGCAGTGCCCAAAACAGGGGGGGGAGTTTCGACTACACCTTC. Translating gives CSAQNRGGSFDYTF.

This clonotype was observed many times. The chain joins TRBV6-1 to TRBJ1-1; D possibly corresponds to TRBD1 (6 bases). The germline gives CDR1 MNHNS, CDR2 SASEGT. The CDR3 contains 14 residues. The ends were cut back, 7 bases at V and 0 bases at J, with 12 bases in the middle. This CDR3 is CASKGGIMNTEAFF. In DNA, the CDR3 is TGTGCCAGCAAGGGGGGAATCATGAACACTGAAGCTTTCTTT.

At least ten counts were recorded for this clonotype. The rearrangement uses TRBV28 and TRBJ2-4, with TRBD1 matching 7 bases. Trimming at V came to 6 bases and at J to 3 bases, leaving 8 bases not matched to a gene. The CDR3 contains 15 residues. Germline V lookup: CDR1 MDHEN, CDR2 SYDVKM. For the CDR3, the DNA is TGTGCCAGCAGCCTGACAGGGTTGGGCAAAAACATTCAGTACTTC. It translates to CASSLTGLGKNIQYF.

This clonotype was seen many times. The chain uses TRBV9 and TRBJ1-1, with D possibly being TRBD1 (5 bases). The CDR3 is made up of 14 amino acids. Germline V gives CDR1 SGDLS, CDR2 YYNGEE. Trimming stripped 0 bases from V and 3 bases from J, with 9 bases between. The CDR3 sequence: CASSVGQGDTEAFF. CDR3 coding DNA: TGTGCCAGCAGCGTAGGCCAGGGAGACACTGAAGCTTTCTTT.

This clonotype came up many times. The genes are TRBV6-1 and TRBJ2-7; D could derive from TRBD1 or TRBD2 (5 bases each). The V end was cut by 1 base, the J end by 7 bases, with 8 bases between. Germline V gene lookup returns CDR1 MNHNS and CDR2 SASEGT. The CDR3 covers 12 residues. In nucleotides, the CDR3 is TGTGCCAGCAGTGAAGTGGGGGAAGAGCAGTACTTC. Its protein is CASSEVGEEQYF.

The chain couples TRBV7-8 to TRBJ2-2, with 7 bases identical to TRBD2. Germline CDR1 and CDR2: SGHVS and FQNEAQ. Unmatched junction bases numbered 7, after V lost 9 bases and J lost 3 bases. The CDR3 consists of 14 residues. CDR3 nucleotides: TGTGCCAGTACCCTAGCGGAGTACACCGGGGAGCTGTTTTTT. Translation gives CASTLAEYTGELFF.

This clonotype was found many times. The chain uses TRBV7-3 and TRBJ2-7, with 7 bases lining up with TRBD1. CDR3 length: 15 residues. Germline assignment: CDR1 SGHTA and CDR2 FQGTGA. The junction had 13 bases not matched to a gene; V was cut back by 5 bases and J by 6 bases. CDR3 residues: CASSQPGTEFREQYF. For the CDR3, the DNA is TGTGCCAGCAGCCAGCCCGGGACAGAATTTCGCGAGCAGTACTTC.

This clonotype was seen at least ten times. The J gene is TRBJ1-5, the V gene TRBV12-3 or TRBV12-4; the D gene is possibly TRBD1 (5 bases). The CDR3 totals 15 residues. V was clipped by 3 bases and J by 1 base, with 10 bases between them. CDR3 DNA sequence: TGTGCCAGCAGTTTTGGGGGACGGAGCAATCAGCCCCAGCATTTT. Translating it yields CASSFGGRSNQPQHF.

This clonotype showed up many times. The rearrangement joins TRBV6-1 to TRBJ2-7; weak D call: TRBD1 (6 bases). Germline CDR1 MNHNS, CDR2 SASEGT. The CDR3 length is 14 residues. V gave up 7 bases and J gave up 5 bases, with 18 bases separating them. The CDR3 sequence: CASTFIEAGDEQYF. CDR3 DNA sequence: TGTGCCAGCACCTTTATTGAGGCAGGGGACGAGCAGTACTTC.